This passage covers 27 T cell receptor beta chains from one sample sequenced in a study of blood T cell repertoires in COVID-19. Some clones are missing from TCRdb's copy, which holds only in-frame ones; the method was immunoSEQ multiplex PCR. Of about 160,000 clones detected, around 80% appear once; the ten largest clones hold about 20%. Sequenced input: peripheral blood. The receptor source for this set is a woman older than 75 with acute or convalescent COVID-19.

This sequence joins TRBV6-2 or TRBV6-3 and TRBJ2-3, with TRBD1 identical over 7 bases. The CDR3 covers 15 residues. Germline V gives CDR1 MNHEY, CDR2 SVGEGT. The trim removed 2 bases at V and 4 bases at J, leaving 6 bases unmatched. CDR3 residues: CASSYRRGFADTQYF. The DNA of the CDR3 is TGTGCCAGCAGTTACCGCAGGGGGTTTGCAGATACGCAGTATTTT.

This clone occurred once. This chain connects TRBV29-1 to TRBJ1-1, with TRBD1 matching over 8 bases. From germline, CDR1 is SQVTM and CDR2 ANQGSEA. CDR3 size: 12 residues. J lost 8 bases, V lost 5 bases, and 7 bases had no gene match. CDR3 sequence: CSVSGGGGEAFF. CDR3 coding DNA: TGCAGCGTTTCAGGGGGCGGGGGAGAAGCTTTCTTT.

V is TRBV5-5 and J is TRBJ1-5; maybe TRBD1 (5 bases). Germline V gene lookup returns CDR1 SGHKS and CDR2 YYEKEE (reference sequence). The length of the CDR3 is 15 residues. Trimming took off 2 bases at V and 7 bases at J, with 16 bases between the two ends. CDR3 coding DNA: TGTGCCAGCAGCTTTTCCCTGGCGGGGGGACAGCCCCAGCATTTT. The encoded protein is CASSFSLAGGQPQHF.

This chain joins TRBV5-1 and TRBJ1-1; 7 nucleotides align to TRBD1. CDR3 length: 15 residues. Losses at the gene ends were 4 bases for V and 5 bases for J; bases not matched to a gene: 11. CDR1 and CDR2 (germline): SGHRS, YFSETQ. The CDR3 reads CASSPGLQGLTEAFF. In nucleotides, the CDR3 is TGCGCCAGCAGCCCTGGTTTACAGGGGTTGACTGAAGCTTTCTTT.

This clone was seen just once. The J gene is TRBJ2-7, the V gene TRBV6-5, with D tentatively TRBD2 (5 bases). V was cut by 6 bases and J by 4 bases, with 16 bases left in between. Germline lookup yields CDR1 MNHEY and CDR2 SVGAGI. The CDR3 is made up of 14 amino acids. In DNA form, the CDR3 reads TGTGCCAGCAGACGGGATCTAGCAACGTACGAGCAGTACTTC. It translates to CASRRDLATYEQYF.

A single count supports this clone. The gene calls are TRBV2 and TRBJ2-2, with unresolved D. V lost 3 bases and J lost 5, with 4 bases in between. CDR3 size: 12 residues. From germline, CDR1 is SNHLY and CDR2 FYNNEI. As DNA, the CDR3 is TGTGCCAGCAGTGAGAGTACCGGGGAGCTGTTTTTT. Residues: CASSESTGELFF.

The chain joins TRBV29-1 to TRBJ1-1; D not resolved. V lost 6 bases to trimming and J lost 5 bases, with 13 bases between them. The CDR3 loop spans 12 amino acids. Germline CDR1 is SQVTM and CDR2 is ANQGSEA. CDR3 sequence: CSVSSPGTEAFF. The CDR3 coding sequence is TGCAGCGTGTCGTCCCCGGGGACTGAAGCTTTCTTT. The variable domain in full, completed from reference TRBV29-1 and TRBJ1-1, reads SAVISQKPSRDICQRGTSLTIQCQVDSQVTMMFWYRQQPGQSLTLIATANQGSEATYESGFVIDKFPISRPNLTFSTLTVSNMSPEDSSIYLCSVSSPGTEAFFGQGTRLTVV.

This chain connects TRBV18 to TRBJ2-7, with no clear D. This CDR3 has 12 residues. Germline V gene sequence: CDR1 KGHSH, CDR2 LQKENI. Trimming removed 2 bases at V and 3 bases at J, with 5 bases between. CDR3 DNA: TGTGCCAGCTCACCAGCAGGCTACGAGCAGTACTTC. Residues: CASSPAGYEQYF. The variable domain in full, with the rest retrieved from reference TRBV18 and TRBJ2-7, is NAGVMQNPRHLVRRRGQEARLRCSPMKGHSHVYWYRQLPEEGLKFMVYLQKENIIDESGMPKERFSAEFPKEGPSILRIQQVVRGDSAAYFCASSPAGYEQYFGPGTRLTVT.

J is TRBJ2-5 and V is TRBV3-1 (or the pseudogene TRBV3-2); 10 nucleotides match TRBD2. V dropped 5 bases and J dropped 1; count of bases not matched to a gene: 1. In germline, CDR1 is LGHDT, CDR2 YNNKEL (reference sequence). The CDR3 covers 14 residues. DNA for the CDR3: TGTGCCAGCAGCTCTAGCGGGAGCCAAGAGACCCAGTACTTC. Translated, it gives CASSSSGSQETQYF.

The rearrangement uses TRBV19 and TRBJ1-2; 10 nucleotides match TRBD1. V lost 2 bases to trimming and J lost 6 bases; unmatched junction nucleotides: 6. This CDR3 is 15 amino acids long. The V gene's germline CDR1 is LNHDA and CDR2 SQIVND (reference sequence). CDR3 region: CASSIMGQGINGYTF. The CDR3 region has the DNA TGTGCCAGTAGTATAATGGGACAGGGGATTAATGGCTACACCTTC.

The chain combines TRBV29-1 with TRBJ1-1; tentatively, D is TRBD1 (6 bases). CDR3 length: 13 amino acids. V lost 3 bases to trimming and J lost 8 bases, with 16 bases between them. Looked up from germline, CDR1 is SQVTM and CDR2 is ANQGSEA. The CDR3 region is CSVDMGQGLEAFF. The CDR3 region has the DNA TGCAGCGTTGATATGGGCCAGGGGCTCGAAGCTTTCTTT.

The rearrangement joins TRBV14 to TRBJ1-1; D not resolved. V gave up 0 bases and J gave up 1 base, with 6 bases separating them. Looked up from germline, CDR1 is SGHDN and CDR2 is FVKESK. The CDR3 is 14 amino acids. The CDR3 nucleotides are TGTGCCAGCAGCCAAGATCTCGGGAACACTGAAGCTTTCTTT. Its protein product is CASSQDLGNTEAFF.

The chain has TRBV30 and TRBJ1-2; D perhaps matches TRBD1 (5 bases). Trimming removed 2 bases from V and 7 bases from J, with 11 bases in between. CDR3 length: 12 residues. Germline V gene data show CDR1 as GTSNPN and CDR2 as SVGIG (reference sequence). The DNA of the CDR3 is TGTGCCTGGAGTCCAGGGTCATCTGGCTACACCTTC. It is translated as CAWSPGSSGYTF. Based on the CDR3 plus reference TRBV30 and TRBJ1-2, the full variable domain is SQTIHQWPATLVQPVGSPLSLECTVEGTSNPNLYWYRQAAGRGLQLLFYSVGIGQISSEVPQNLSASRPQDRQFILSSKKLLLSDSGFYLCAWSPGSSGYTFGSGTRLTVV.

This sequence joins TRBV18 and TRBJ2-5; 11 bases agree with TRBD2. CDR1 is KGHSH and CDR2 is LQKENI in the germline V gene. The CDR3 is made up of 18 amino acids. J lost 1 base, V lost 2 bases, and 9 bases had no gene match. CDR3 in amino acids: CASSPGLAGGPSQETQYF. The CDR3 DNA reads as TGTGCCAGCTCACCAGGGCTAGCGGGAGGACCCTCCCAAGAGACCCAGTACTTC.

V usage is TRBV7-9 and J usage is TRBJ1-3; maybe TRBD1 (6 bases). The CDR3 extends over 18 amino acids. The V and J ends lost 4 bases and 2 bases respectively, with 21 bases between them. Germline assignment: CDR1 SEHNR and CDR2 FQNEAQ (reference sequence). CDR3 sequence: CASSSRRTGKRAGNTIYF. The CDR3 DNA follows: TGTGCCAGCAGCTCTCGACGAACAGGGAAACGAGCTGGAAACACCATATATTTT.

This clone was recorded a few times. The chain joins TRBV7-2 to TRBJ2-1; 7 bases map to TRBD2. The V and J ends lost 4 bases and 4 bases, in that order; junction bases with no gene match: 10. The germline V gene encodes CDR1 SGHTA and CDR2 FQGNSA. CDR3 length: 16 amino acids. This chain's CDR3 is CASSSFAGDLYNEQFF. The CDR3 DNA is TGTGCCAGCAGCTCATTCGCGGGGGACTTATACAATGAGCAGTTCTTC.

V gene TRBV18 combines with J gene TRBJ2-1, with TRBD1 matching 7 bases. V shed 2 bases and J 7 bases; nucleotides not matched to a gene: 8. The germline V gene encodes CDR1 KGHSH and CDR2 LQKENI. The CDR3 loop spans 15 amino acids. Here the CDR3 DNA reads TGTGCCAGCTCACCAGGGACAGTGGTAATGAATGAGCAGTTCTTC. Amino acid sequence: CASSPGTVVMNEQFF.

The gene calls are TRBV9 and TRBJ1-2, with a possible D match to TRBD1 (6 bases). The germline CDR1 and CDR2 sequences are SGDLS and YYNGEE. The ends were cut back, 4 bases at V and 4 bases at J, with 14 bases in the middle. CDR3 length: 14 amino acids. The CDR3 is CASSPRTVIYGYTF. CDR3 nucleotide sequence: TGTGCCAGCAGCCCTAGGACAGTGATCTATGGCTACACCTTC.

The chain combines TRBV6-2 or TRBV6-3 with TRBJ2-1; the D gene is possibly TRBD1 (6 bases). Trimming cost V 0 bases and J 0 bases, with 12 bases left between them. Germline V lookup: CDR1 MNHEY, CDR2 SVGEGT. This CDR3 spans 17 amino acids. The CDR3 coding sequence is TGTGCCAGCAGTTACTCTCATTGGGACACCTCCTACAATGAGCAGTTCTTC. Protein: CASSYSHWDTSYNEQFF.

This CDR3 is CASRDRGSYNSPLHF. The CDR3 DNA is TGTGCCAGTAGGGACAGAGGCTCCTATAATTCACCCCTCCACTTT. V usage is TRBV27 and J usage is TRBJ1-6, with TRBD1 identical over 7 bases. Germline lookup yields CDR1 MNHEY and CDR2 SMNVEV (reference sequence). CDR3 size: 15 residues. V dropped 9 bases and J dropped 0; count of bases not matched to a gene: 5.

This clone came up a few times. The chain recombines TRBV14 with TRBJ2-7; TRBD2 might be the D (5 bases). Germline lookup yields CDR1 SGHDN and CDR2 FVKESK. Trimming cost V 0 bases and J 6 bases, with 9 bases left between them. This CDR3 is 13 amino acids long. DNA for the CDR3: TGTGCCAGCAGCCAAGATACGGGGTCCGAGCAGTACTTC. Translated: CASSQDTGSEQYF.

The V gene is TRBV27, the J gene TRBJ1-4; D is uncertain. The CDR3 is made up of 13 amino acids. Trimming took 6 bases from V and 9 from J, leaving 14 bases between them. Germline CDR1 reads MNHEY; CDR2 reads SMNVEV (reference sequence). DNA for the CDR3: TGTGCCAGCAGCCCCATTAGAGAAAAAAAACTGTTTTTT. Translated: CASSPIREKKLFF. Combining the CDR3 with reference TRBV27 and TRBJ1-4 gives the whole variable domain EAQVTQNPRYLITVTGKKLTVTCSQNMNHEYMSWYRQDPGLGLRQIYYSMNVEVTDKGDVPEGYKVSRKEKRNFPLILESPSPNQTSLYFCASSPIREKKLFFGSGTQLSVL.

The chain has TRBV19 and TRBJ2-1, with 7 bases fitting TRBD1. The ends lost 2 bases at V and 6 bases at J; junction bases unmatched: 7. Germline V gene data show CDR1 as LNHDA and CDR2 as SQIVND (reference sequence). This CDR3 comprises 15 residues. The CDR3 spells CASSISWTGANEQFF. For the CDR3, the DNA is TGTGCCAGTAGTATATCCTGGACAGGCGCCAATGAGCAGTTCTTC. The full variable domain, its missing parts supplied by reference TRBV19 and TRBJ2-1, is DGGITQSPKYLFRKEGQNVTLSCEQNLNHDAMYWYRQDPGQGLRLIYYSQIVNDFQKGDIAEGYSVSREKKESFPLTVTSAQKNPTAFYLCASSISWTGANEQFFGPGTRLTVL.

The chain is built from TRBV29-1 and TRBJ2-1; 10 nucleotides agree with TRBD1. The V gene's germline CDR1 is SQVTM and CDR2 ANQGSEA. The CDR3 contains 15 residues. Trimming cost V 0 bases and J 3 bases; bases outside gene matches: 2. CDR3 in DNA: TGCAGCGTTGAAGACGGGACAGGGGACTACAATGAGCAGTTCTTC. Its translation: CSVEDGTGDYNEQFF.

The V and J genes are TRBV5-5 and TRBJ2-1; D is undetermined. With 6 bases removed from V and 3 bases from J, the gap between germline ends came to 19 bases. The CDR3 sequence is 16 residues long. CDR1 and CDR2 from the germline V gene are SGHKS and YYEKEE (reference sequence). CDR3 sequence (DNA): TGTGCCAGCACTCTCTGGCCCAGCGCCGACTACAATGAGCAGTTCTTC. Translation: CASTLWPSADYNEQFF. The full variable domain, in which reference TRBV5-5 and TRBJ2-1 provide the parts outside the CDR3, is DAGVTQSPTHLIKTRGQQVTLRCSPISGHKSVSWYQQVLGQGPQFIFQYYEKEERGRGNFPDRFSARQFPNYSSELNVNALLLGDSALYLCASTLWPSADYNEQFFGPGTRLTVL.

This clone was counted a few times. The CDR3 region is CASRDNFSGNTIYF. The DNA of the CDR3 is TGTGCCAGCAGGGACAACTTCTCTGGAAACACCATATATTTT. The chain employs TRBV6-5 and TRBJ1-3, with D maybe TRBD1 (5 bases). V lost 6 bases, J lost 0 bases, and 9 bases lay in between. The CDR3 consists of 14 residues. The germline V gene has CDR1 MNHEY and CDR2 SVGAGI.

V is TRBV19 and J is TRBJ1-5; D gene unclear. The CDR3 has 13 residues. The V end was cut by 5 bases, the J end by 2 bases, with 7 bases between. Germline V CDR1 and CDR2: LNHDA, SQIVND (reference sequence). DNA for the CDR3: TGTGCCAGTAGTTCAGTCGGCAATCAGCCCCAGCATTTT. Translation gives CASSSVGNQPQHF.